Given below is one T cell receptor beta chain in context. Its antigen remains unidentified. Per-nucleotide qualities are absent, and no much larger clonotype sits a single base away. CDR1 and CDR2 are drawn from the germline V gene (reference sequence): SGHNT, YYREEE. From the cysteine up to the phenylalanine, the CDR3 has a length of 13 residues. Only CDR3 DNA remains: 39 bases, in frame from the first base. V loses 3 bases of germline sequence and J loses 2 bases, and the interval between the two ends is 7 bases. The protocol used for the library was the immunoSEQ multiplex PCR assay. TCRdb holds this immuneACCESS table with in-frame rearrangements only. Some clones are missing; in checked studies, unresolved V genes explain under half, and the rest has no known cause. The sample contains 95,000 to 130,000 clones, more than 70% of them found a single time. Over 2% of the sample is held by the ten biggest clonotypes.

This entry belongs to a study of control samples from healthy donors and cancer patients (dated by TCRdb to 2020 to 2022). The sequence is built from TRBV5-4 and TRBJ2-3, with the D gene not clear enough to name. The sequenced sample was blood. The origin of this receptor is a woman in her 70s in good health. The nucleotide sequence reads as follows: TGTGCCAGCAGCTATGCCAACACAGATACGCAGTATTTT. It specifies CASSYANTDTQYF.